This T cell receptor beta chain is from a study of blood T cell repertoires in COVID-19 (TCRdb year 2020). About the full investigation: Collaborator samples came from the United States, Italy and Spain and covered acute and convalescent phases of COVID-19. Deeply sampled blood TCRbeta repertoires from subjects exposed to, actively infected with, or recovered from COVID-19 were included in the dataset. Samples came from the ongoing ImmuneRACE study (first 160 participants) plus 1,254 subjects from 6 global collaborators. The prospective study material was composed of cDNA or gDNA derived from T cells, B-cell-depleted T cells, or PBMCs. Where HLA class I and class II types were available, the types were taken from metadata supplied by the sample provider, not from assay-based typing. The repertoires were released in a freely available public database intended as a resource for research on the immune response to SARS-CoV-2. Nearly every sample came with metadata listing a de-identified subject ID, COVID-19 status, age in years and sex.

Regarding this clone: This clone's antigen is unknown. Base qualities were left out, and no much larger clone turns up one base away.

Results and caveats for the whole study, not just this receptor: The amount of clinical and demographic metadata varied by source and participant and was provided uncurated.

CDR1 and CDR2, per the germline V gene, are MNHEY and SVGAGI. Counted from cysteine to phenylalanine, this CDR3 has 15 amino acids. CDR3 DNA is the only sequence kept; it has 45 bases, read in frame from the first base. Germline trimming: 4 bases from V, 8 bases from J; junction bases outside gene matches: 13. The immunoSEQ Assay, a bias-controlled multiplex PCR, was used to amplify TCRbeta CDR3 regions from genomic DNA. The authors' analysis ran thus. The number of nucleated cells in each sample was estimated by amplification of reference gene primers within the assay. To quantify the absolute abundance of each unique TCRbeta CDR3 rearrangement, sequence reads were collapsed and filtered. For each sample, productive Simpson clonality was calculated as the square root of Simpson's diversity index over productive rearrangements. TCRdb took over this immuneACCESS table, retaining in-frame rearrangements with V and J assigned. Such tables are incomplete; in checked studies, under half of the missing clones stem from an unresolved V gene, and the remainder is unexplained. V, J and clone size were drawn from that table, and D and trimming were deduced from the DNA. The sample contains around 270,000 clones, about 80% of them found a single time. The ten largest clones add up to less than 20% of the sample.

In Seattle, one collaborating source enrolled patients while the infection was active and tracked those patients longitudinally over the course of disease. Whole blood was collected in K2EDTA tubes by collaborating institutions according to the institutions' own protocols. Collaborator samples were shipped for TCRbeta analysis as frozen whole blood, isolated PBMCs, or DNA extracted from either sample type. The sequence was obtained from a person aged 70 to 85 with COVID-19, enrolled during active disease. This sequence uses TRBV6-5 and TRBJ1-2, and TRBD1 aligns with 7 junction nucleotides. Material: peripheral blood. This receptor carries the CDR3 CASSSTGGAGGGYTF. At the DNA level, the sequence is TGTGCCAGCAGTTCAACTGGCGGGGCAGGGGGAGGCTACACCTTC.